Sequencing of this T cell receptor beta chain was carried out in a study of a mutant IDH1 vaccine in newly diagnosed glioma. Time point: week 11, during vaccination. All doses held 300 ug of mutant IDH1 20-mer peptide, with topical imiquimod. Tumors from donors were new WHO grade 3 or 4 IDH1-mutant astrocytomas with ATRX loss. Germline lookup yields CDR1 WNHNN and CDR2 SYGVQD (reference sequence). CDR3 size: 13 residues. V lost 6 bases to trimming and J lost 4 bases, with 11 bases between them. Comment on this clone: No antigen is known for it.

Study-level findings and limits: Whatever changes occurred in top peripheral T cell clonotypes seemed unrelated to pseudoprogression. Immune responses induced by the vaccine were seen in over 80% of patients, spanning multiple MHC alleles.

Only in-frame clones appear in the TCRdb table, and some are missing; sequencing was by immunoSEQ multiplex PCR. The sample lists over 95,000 clones, roughly 90% seen once, with 0.5% to 0.65% in the top ten. This TCR was sampled from a woman in her forties or fifties with glioma. This specimen was PBMCs, taken from a glioma patient whose treatment included an IDH1 peptide vaccine. The V call is TRBV10-1, the J call TRBJ2-3, with D perhaps TRBD2 (6 bases). The CDR3: CASRREPADTQYF. CDR3 coding DNA: TGCGCCAGCAGACGGGAGCCCGCAGATACGCAGTATTTT.